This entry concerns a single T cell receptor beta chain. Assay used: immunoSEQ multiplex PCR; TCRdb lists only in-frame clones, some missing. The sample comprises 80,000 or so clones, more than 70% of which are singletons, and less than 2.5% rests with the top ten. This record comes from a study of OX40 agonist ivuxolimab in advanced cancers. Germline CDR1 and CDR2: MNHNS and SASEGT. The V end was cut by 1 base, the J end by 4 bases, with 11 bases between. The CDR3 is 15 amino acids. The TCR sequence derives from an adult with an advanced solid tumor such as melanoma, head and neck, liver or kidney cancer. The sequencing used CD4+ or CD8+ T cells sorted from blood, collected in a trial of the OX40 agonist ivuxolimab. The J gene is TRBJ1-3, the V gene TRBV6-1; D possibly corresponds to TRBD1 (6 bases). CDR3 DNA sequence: TGTGCCAGCAGTGAAGGCGGCAGGGGCGGAAACACCATATATTTT. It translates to CASSEGGRGGNTIYF.